This T cell receptor (beta chain) was recorded in a study of T cell responses to AZD1222 COVID-19 vaccine. Regarding the study as a whole: In the spike-specific TCR repertoire, nearly half reportedly target unmutated variant regions. Spike-specific TCR breadth rose after two AZD1222 doses, and depth rose as well. Researchers took repertoire samples only after the peak T cell response had come.

This CDR3 contains 13 residues. V was pared by 7 bases and J by 4 bases, with 13 bases between. CDR1 is MNHEY, CDR2 SVGAGI, per germline. In regard to this clone: Its antigen is still unknown.

Repertoires were generated with immunoSEQ multiplex PCR, while TCRdb's copy carries only in-frame clones and drops some. The table lists fewer than 70,000 clones, nearly 90% of them singletons, with under 6.5% in the top ten. This TCR was sampled from an adult who received the AZD1222 COVID-19 vaccine. Sequenced material: peripheral blood, taken 28 days after the second AZD1222 dose. The chain links TRBV6-5 to TRBJ1-1, with D tentatively TRBD1 (5 bases). The CDR3 loop is CASKSGGATEAFF. In DNA form, the CDR3 reads TGTGCCAGCAAATCCGGAGGGGCCACTGAAGCTTTCTTT.